This is a list of T cell receptor beta chains from one sample in a study of blood T cell repertoires in COVID-19. This table comes from immunoSEQ multiplex PCR, and its TCRdb copy is limited to in-frame clones, with some not included. The data show about 40,000 clones, around 90% seen once. The sequencing input was peripheral blood. These receptors were taken from a human donor in a cohort sampled during active COVID-19. The CDR3 runs from the conserved cysteine through the conserved F or W. A D gene is named only where the DNA matches it firmly. Clone size is given for some rows only: seen once, a few or many times, or a class if the clone is expanded.

J gene,V gene,D gene,clone size,CDR3 DNA,CDR3 protein
TRBJ1-1,TRBV29-1,TRBD1,.,TGCAGCGTTTTAGGGGTTCAGGGGGTGAACACTGAAGCTTTCTTT,CSVLGVQGVNTEAFF
TRBJ2-2,TRBV11-2,.,.,TGTGCCAGCAGCTTAGCCAGGGGCCACACCGGGGAGCTGTTTTTT,CASSLARGHTGELFF
TRBJ2-7,TRBV5-1,.,.,TGCGCCAGCAGCTTACAGGCAAGCTCCTACGAGCAGTACTTC,CASSLQASSYEQYF
TRBJ2-1,TRBV5-1,TRBD1,.,TGCGCCAGCAGCTTGAAACTTGGGACAGGTGGGGGGAATGAGCAGTTCTTC,CASSLKLGTGGGNEQFF
TRBJ1-4,TRBV28,TRBD1,.,TGTGCCAGCAGTTTAAGCGGACAGGGGGATGAAAAACTGTTTTTT,CASSLSGQGDEKLFF
TRBJ2-3,TRBV4-1,TRBD1,.,TGCGCCAGCAGCCAAGAAGGGCAGGGGGCTTCCTCAAGCACAGATACGCAGTATTTT,CASSQEGQGASSSTDTQYF
TRBJ2-1,TRBV7-8,.,once,TGTGCCAGCAGCTTAGGCGGTACCTCCTACAATGAGCAGTTCTTC,CASSLGGTSYNEQFF
TRBJ1-1,TRBV5-1,.,.,TGCGCCAGCAGCCCCGCCGGGACAACGAACACTGAAGCTTTCTTT,CASSPAGTTNTEAFF
TRBJ2-1,TRBV28,TRBD2,.,TGTGCCAGCAGTTTATTCACCAGCGGGGGGTCCTACAATGAGCAGTTCTTC,CASSLFTSGGSYNEQFF
TRBJ1-5,TRBV2,.,.,TGTGCCAGCAGTGGGGACTCGACAGGCAATCAGCCCCAGCATTTT,CASSGDSTGNQPQHF
TRBJ2-4,TRBV5-1,TRBD1,once,TGCGCCAGCAGCGAGGGGACAGAACTAGCCAAAAACATTCAGTACTTC,CASSEGTELAKNIQYF
TRBJ1-4,TRBV28,.,.,TGTGCCAGTAGGATGGGGGGTGAAAAACTGTTTTTT,CASRMGGEKLFF
TRBJ1-4,TRBV19,.,few,TGTGCCAGTAGTAAACAGGGCTTTAATGAAAAACTGTTTTTT,CASSKQGFNEKLFF
TRBJ2-2,TRBV5-1,TRBD2,.,TGCGCCAGCAGCCCGGAAGGGACTAGCGTTGGTCACGGGGAGCTGTTTTTT,CASSPEGTSVGHGELFF
TRBJ2-1,TRBV19,TRBD2,few,TGTGCCAGTAGTGGACCCAAGAGCGGGGGCTACAATGAGCAGTTCTTC,CASSGPKSGGYNEQFF
TRBJ1-2,TRBV19,.,.,TGTGCCAGTAGTATTAATCAGGGGACCCGCTATGGCTACACCTTC,CASSINQGTRYGYTF
TRBJ2-1,TRBV19,.,once,TGTGCCAGTAGATCGGGCCCGGGGTACAATGAGCAGTTCTTC,CASRSGPGYNEQFF
TRBJ2-4,TRBV3-1/TRBV3-2,TRBD2,.,TGTGCCAGCAGCCTTTTAGCGGGAGAGGCCAAAAACATTCAGTACTTC,CASSLLAGEAKNIQYF
TRBJ2-7,TRBV5-1,.,.,TGCGCCAGCAGCTTCGCGTGGGGGGCCTACGAGCAGTACTTC,CASSFAWGAYEQYF
TRBJ2-5,TRBV19,TRBD2,.,TGTGCCAGTAGGCTGACTAGCGGGGGAGAGACCCAGTACTTC,CASRLTSGGETQYF
TRBJ1-5,TRBV6-5,TRBD1,.,TGTGCCAGCAAGCCGACAGGGGGACAGCCCCAGCATTTT,CASKPTGGQPQHF
TRBJ1-4,TRBV6-6,TRBD1,.,TGTGCCACCTCTCACGCCGCGGGACAGAAAAATGAAAAACTGTTTTTT,CATSHAAGQKNEKLFF
TRBJ2-2,TRBV5-1,.,.,TGCGCCAGCAGCTCCCGGGGGACAGTGAACACCGGGGAGCTGTTTTTT,CASSSRGTVNTGELFF
TRBJ1-2,TRBV19,.,.,TGTGCCAGTACCCGCGGATACTCTGGCTACACCTTC,CASTRGYSGYTF
TRBJ2-3,TRBV19,TRBD1,.,TGTGCCAGTAGTGCCCGACAGGGATCGGGGACAGATACGCAGTATTTT,CASSARQGSGTDTQYF
TRBJ2-7,TRBV5-1,TRBD2,.,TGCGCCAGCAGCGCCGCCGGACTAGCTTTCGAGCAGTACTTC,CASSAAGLAFEQYF
TRBJ2-1,TRBV6-1,TRBD2,once,TGTGCCAGCAGTGGGGGGACTAGCGGGACCTACAATGAGCAGTTCTTC,CASSGGTSGTYNEQFF
TRBJ2-7,TRBV28,.,.,TGTGCCAGCAGCCCCCCCTTGCGGAGGCAATACGAGCAGTACTTC,CASSPPLRRQYEQYF
TRBJ1-2,TRBV5-8,.,.,TGTGCCAGCAGCAGGGGGACGGACTATGGCTACACCTTC,CASSRGTDYGYTF
TRBJ2-7,TRBV15,TRBD1,.,TGTGCCACCAGCAGACCGGGACAGGGTTATGAGCAGTACTTC,CATSRPGQGYEQYF
TRBJ2-1,TRBV6-5,.,.,TGTGCCAGCAGCTGGAGCTCCTACAATGAGCAGTTCTTC,CASSWSSYNEQFF
TRBJ1-1,TRBV5-4,.,.,TGTGCCAGCAGCCCGACCGACGGGATGAACACTGAAGCTTTCTTT,CASSPTDGMNTEAFF
TRBJ2-1,TRBV5-4,.,.,TGTGCCAGCAGCCACCCGAGCTCCTACAATGAGCAGTTCTTC,CASSHPSSYNEQFF
TRBJ2-1,TRBV28,.,.,TGTGCCACCGATGGGGGGAGAAATCGGAATGAGCAGTTCTTC,CATDGGRNRNEQFF
TRBJ2-1,TRBV7-7,TRBD2,.,TGTGCTAGCAGCTTAGTAGCGGGAAGCTACAATGAGCAGTTCTTC,CASSLVAGSYNEQFF
TRBJ1-1,TRBV19,.,.,TGTGCCAGTAGTATAGATCAGGGGCGGGCTGAAGCTTTCTTT,CASSIDQGRAEAFF
TRBJ1-2,TRBV6-5,.,once,TGTGCCAGCGTACCAGGGGCGAACTATGGCTACACCTTC,CASVPGANYGYTF
TRBJ2-1,TRBV25-1,.,.,TGTGCCAGCAGTGAGTCGGCGGGTTCCTACAATGAGCAGTTCTTC,CASSESAGSYNEQFF
TRBJ2-3,TRBV7-9,.,.,TGTGCCAGCAGCTCCGGAGCAAGGTATACGCAGTATTTT,CASSSGARYTQYF
TRBJ1-5,TRBV15,.,.,TGTGCCACCAGCAGAGACGGGGTTGGGCCCCAGCATTTT,CATSRDGVGPQHF
TRBJ1-4,TRBV9,TRBD1,.,TGTGCCAGCAGCGAAAGTCAGGGGGCTCTGGAAAAACTGTTTTTT,CASSESQGALEKLFF
TRBJ2-2,TRBV7-6,.,.,TGTGCCAGCAGCCCGGGCGGGGTCGGCGGGGAGCTGTTTTTT,CASSPGGVGGELFF
TRBJ2-2,TRBV7-3,.,.,TGTGCCAGCAGCCCAGGACAAGCGAGGAACACCGGGGAGCTGTTTTTT,CASSPGQARNTGELFF
TRBJ2-4,TRBV30,TRBD2,.,TGTGCCTGGAGTGTACGGGGACAGTCCCGCGGACTAGCGGGGTTATGGGGGGCCAAAAACATTCAGTACTTC,CAWSVRGQSRGLAGLWGAKNIQYF
TRBJ2-7,TRBV27,.,few,TGTGCCAGCAAACAGGGTCCGTCGGGCGAGCAGTACTTC,CASKQGPSGEQYF
TRBJ1-1,TRBV27,.,.,TGTGCCAGCAGTTTAGGGAGGGCTACGAACACTGAAGCTTTCTTT,CASSLGRATNTEAFF
TRBJ2-5,TRBV7-2,TRBD2,.,TGTGCCAGCAGCTACTCGAGCGGGAGCGGCGAGACCCAGTACTTC,CASSYSSGSGETQYF
TRBJ1-5,TRBV6-5,.,.,TGTGCCAGCAGCGCAAAACAGGGATATCAGCCCCAGCATTTT,CASSAKQGYQPQHF
TRBJ1-5,TRBV11-2,.,.,TGTGCCAGCAGCTCCTCGACAGGCGACAATCAGCCCCAGCATTTT,CASSSSTGDNQPQHF
TRBJ2-7,TRBV18,TRBD2,.,TGTGCCAGCTCACCACAGCGGGAGACAGTCGAGCAGTACTTC,CASSPQRETVEQYF
TRBJ1-2,TRBV28,TRBD1,.,TGTGCCAGCAGTTTACGCGGACAGGGCTCCCATGGCTACACCTTC,CASSLRGQGSHGYTF
TRBJ2-7,TRBV2,.,.,TGTGCCAGCTGGTTGGGGCCTGCCTCCTACGAGCAGTACTTC,CASWLGPASYEQYF
TRBJ2-3,TRBV7-2,.,.,TGTGCCAGCAGCTTAGCCCTAGGCCCAGATACGCAGTATTTT,CASSLALGPDTQYF
TRBJ1-6,TRBV18,TRBD1,once,TGTGCCAGCTCACCGGACAGGGGTAACAATTCACCCCTCCACTTT,CASSPDRGNNSPLHF
TRBJ2-5,TRBV2,.,.,TGTGCCAGCAGTGAAGTCCAGGGGGGAGAGACCCAGTACTTC,CASSEVQGGETQYF
TRBJ1-5,TRBV2,TRBD1,.,TGTGCCAGCAGGGAACAGGGGGCGAGACAGCCCCAGCATTTT,CASREQGARQPQHF
TRBJ2-7,TRBV2,.,.,TGTGCCATCTCGCGGGGTAACGAGCAGTACTTC,CAISRGNEQYF